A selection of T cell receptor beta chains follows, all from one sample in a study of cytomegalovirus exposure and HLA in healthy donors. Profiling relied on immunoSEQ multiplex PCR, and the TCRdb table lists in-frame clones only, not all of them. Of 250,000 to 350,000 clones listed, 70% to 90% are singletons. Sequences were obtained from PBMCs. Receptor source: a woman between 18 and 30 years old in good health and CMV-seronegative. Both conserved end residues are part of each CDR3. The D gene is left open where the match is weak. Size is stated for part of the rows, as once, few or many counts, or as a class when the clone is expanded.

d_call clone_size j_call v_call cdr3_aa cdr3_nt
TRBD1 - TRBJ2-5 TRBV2 CASSEWDRVQETQYF TGTGCCAGCAGTGAATGGGACAGGGTCCAAGAAACCCAGTACTTC
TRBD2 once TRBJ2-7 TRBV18 CASSPSGYSYEQYF TGTGCCAGCTCCCCTAGCGGGTACTCCTACGAGCAGTACTTC
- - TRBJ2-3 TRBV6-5 CASSYSKGQGDTQYF TGTGCCAGCAGTTACTCGAAGGGGCAGGGGGATACGCAGTATTTT
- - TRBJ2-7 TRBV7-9 CASSPVGTLYEQYF TGTGCCAGCAGCCCGGTGGGGACACTCTACGAGCAGTACTTC
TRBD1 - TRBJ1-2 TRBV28 CASSKGTGRGYGYTF TGTGCCAGCAGTAAAGGGACAGGACGGGGCTATGGCTACACCTTC
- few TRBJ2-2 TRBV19 CASKGSANTGELFF TGTGCCAGTAAAGGGAGCGCGAACACCGGGGAGCTGTTTTTT
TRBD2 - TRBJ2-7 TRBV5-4 CASSLLAGEGEQYF TGTGCCAGCAGCTTGCTAGCGGGAGAAGGCGAGCAGTACTTC
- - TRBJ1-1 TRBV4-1 CASTQGLMNTEAFF TGCGCCAGCACCCAGGGACTCATGAACACTGAAGCTTTCTTT
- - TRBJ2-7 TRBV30 CAWSVQTLYEQYF TGTGCCTGGAGTGTACAGACACTCTACGAGCAGTACTTC
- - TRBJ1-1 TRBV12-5 CASGFSAQSGQKAFF TGTGCTAGTGGTTTTTCCGCGCAATCCGGACAGAAAGCTTTCTTT
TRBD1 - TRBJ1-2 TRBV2 CASSPRTGDYGYTF TGTGCCAGCAGTCCTAGGACAGGGGACTATGGCTACACCTTC
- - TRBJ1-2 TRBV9 CASSVQGGGYTF TGTGCCAGCAGCGTCCAGGGTGGAGGCTACACCTTC
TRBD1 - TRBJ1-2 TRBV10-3 CAISGGTEPNYGYTF TGTGCCATCAGTGGTGGGACAGAGCCTAACTATGGCTACACCTTC
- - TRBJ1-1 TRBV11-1 CASSQGGAAEAFF TGTGCCAGCAGCCAGGGCGGGGCGGCTGAAGCTTTCTTT
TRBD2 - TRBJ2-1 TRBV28 CAIEGTSGTAGLGEQFF TGTGCCATTGAAGGGACTAGCGGGACCGCCGGGCTAGGCGAGCAGTTCTTC
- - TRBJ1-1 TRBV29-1 CSVGRATGGNTEAFF TGCAGCGTTGGACGTGCGACAGGCGGGAACACTGAAGCTTTCTTT
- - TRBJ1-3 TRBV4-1 CASSPTGNTIYF TGCGCCAGCAGCCCGACAGGAAACACCATATATTTT
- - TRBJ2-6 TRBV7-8 CASSLVVSGANVLTF TGTGCCAGCAGCTTAGTAGTCTCTGGGGCCAACGTCCTGACTTTC
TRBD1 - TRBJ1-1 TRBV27 CASSLSTGLNTEAFF TGTGCCAGCAGTCTCTCGACAGGGCTGAACACTGAAGCTTTCTTT
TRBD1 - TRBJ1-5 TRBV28 CASSFSPRTGGWSQPQHF TGTGCCAGCAGTTTTTCTCCTCGGACAGGGGGATGGAGTCAGCCCCAGCATTTT
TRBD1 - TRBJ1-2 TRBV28 CASSFFAGGDLYGYTF TGTGCCAGCAGTTTTTTTGCAGGGGGCGACCTCTATGGCTACACCTTC
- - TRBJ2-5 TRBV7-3 CASSLAGLGETQYF TGTGCCAGCAGCTTAGCGGGTCTCGGAGAGACCCAGTACTTC
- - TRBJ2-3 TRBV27 CASSPRGAGYTDTQYF TGTGCCAGCTCACCCCGTGGGGCAGGCTACACAGATACGCAGTATTTT
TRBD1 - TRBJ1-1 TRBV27 CASSPYGQGAQGPEAFF TGTGCCAGCAGTCCTTATGGACAGGGGGCGCAGGGGCCTGAAGCTTTCTTT
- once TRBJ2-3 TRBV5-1 CASSSDSVSSTDTQYF TGCGCCAGCAGCTCCGACAGCGTATCGTCCACAGATACGCAGTATTTT
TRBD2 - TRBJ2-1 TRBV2 CASSVSGSYEQFF TGTGCCAGCAGTGTAAGCGGGAGCTATGAGCAGTTCTTC
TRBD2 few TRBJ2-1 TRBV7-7 CASSPGLANNEQFF TGTGCTAGCAGCCCTGGACTAGCAAACAATGAGCAGTTCTTC
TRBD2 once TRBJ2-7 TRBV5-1 CASSGGTTTYEQYF TGCGCCAGCTCTGGAGGGACTACGACCTACGAGCAGTACTTC
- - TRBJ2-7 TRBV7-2 CASSFFPLGYEQYF TGTGCCAGCAGCTTCTTTCCTCTAGGTTACGAGCAGTACTTC
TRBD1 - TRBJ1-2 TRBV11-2 CASSLEGTGSTYGYTF TGTGCCAGCAGCTTAGAAGGGACAGGGAGTACCTATGGCTACACCTTC
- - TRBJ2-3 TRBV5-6 CASSSLVADTQYF TGTGCCAGCAGCTCATTAGTGGCAGATACGCAGTATTTT
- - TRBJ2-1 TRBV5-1 CASSTNWRSGNNEQFF TGCGCCAGCAGCACGAATTGGCGGTCCGGTAACAATGAGCAGTTCTTC
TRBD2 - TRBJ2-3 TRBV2 CASFIAGGLDTQYF TGTGCCAGCTTCATAGCGGGAGGGTTGGATACGCAGTATTTT
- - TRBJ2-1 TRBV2 CASSLANEQFF TGTGCCAGCAGCCTAGCCAATGAGCAGTTCTTC
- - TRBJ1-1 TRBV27 CASSFGGVNTEAFF TGTGCCAGCAGTTTTGGGGGGGTGAACACTGAAGCTTTCTTT
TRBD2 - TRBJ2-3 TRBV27 CASSLSGFGGSLTDTQYF TGTGCCAGCAGTTTGTCGGGATTTGGCGGGAGCCTCACAGATACGCAGTATTTT
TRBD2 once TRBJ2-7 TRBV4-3 CASSQEGSGGYEQYF TGCGCCAGCAGCCAAGAAGGTAGCGGGGGATACGAGCAGTACTTC
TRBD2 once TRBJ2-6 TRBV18 CASPHTSGVSGANVLTF TGTGCCAGCCCCCACACTAGCGGTGTCTCTGGGGCCAACGTCCTGACTTTC
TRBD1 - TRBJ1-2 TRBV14 CASSQLRTGDIAYGYTF TGTGCCAGCAGCCAATTAAGGACAGGAGACATTGCCTATGGCTACACCTTC
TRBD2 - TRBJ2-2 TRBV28 CASSSGGQVRTGELFF TGTGCCAGCAGCTCGGGGGGGCAGGTTAGGACCGGGGAGCTGTTTTTT
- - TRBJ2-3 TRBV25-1 CASSEGGGADTQYF TGTGCCAGCAGTGAAGGCGGAGGAGCAGATACGCAGTATTTT
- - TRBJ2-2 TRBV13 CASSLATLALNTGELFF TGTGCCAGCAGCTTAGCGACCCTAGCACTGAACACCGGGGAGCTGTTTTTT
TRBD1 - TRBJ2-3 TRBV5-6 CASSHKRDRFTDTQYF TGTGCCAGCAGCCACAAACGGGACAGATTCACAGATACGCAGTATTTT
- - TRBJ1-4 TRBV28 CASRPAGPPEKLFF TGTGCCAGCAGACCTGCGGGACCCCCTGAAAAACTGTTTTTT
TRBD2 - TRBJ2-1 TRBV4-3 CASSPESGRADEQFF TGCGCCAGCAGCCCCGAGAGCGGGAGGGCCGATGAGCAGTTCTTC
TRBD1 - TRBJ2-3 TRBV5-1 CASSLVGGDTDTQYF TGCGCCAGCAGCTTGGTAGGGGGCGACACAGATACGCAGTATTTT
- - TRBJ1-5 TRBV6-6 CASSYSWQGKNQPQHF TGTGCCAGCAGTTACTCGTGGCAGGGGAAGAATCAGCCCCAGCATTTT
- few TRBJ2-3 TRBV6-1 CASGEGGGATDTQYF TGTGCCAGCGGAGAGGGTGGTGGAGCAACAGATACGCAGTATTTT
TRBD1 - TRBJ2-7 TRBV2 CATRTGGYEQYF TGTGCCACCCGGACAGGGGGATACGAGCAGTACTTC
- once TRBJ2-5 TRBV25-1 CASRGGEFRETQYF TGTGCCAGCAGGGGCGGGGAGTTCAGAGAGACCCAGTACTTC
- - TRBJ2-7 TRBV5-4 CASSLYDTYEQYF TGTGCCAGCAGCTTGTACGACACCTACGAGCAGTACTTC
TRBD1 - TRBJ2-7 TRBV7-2 CASTQGQGVYEQYF TGTGCCAGCACCCAAGGGCAGGGGGTCTACGAGCAGTACTTC
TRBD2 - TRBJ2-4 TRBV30 CAWSEGLAGLAKNIQYF TGTGCCTGGAGTGAGGGTTTAGCGGGGCTAGCCAAAAACATTCAGTACTTC